This TCR beta chain originates from a study of blood T cell repertoires in COVID-19. Overall study: The United States, Italy and Spain supplied acute and convalescent COVID-19 samples. Sample material is recorded as cDNA or gDNA derived from T cells, B-cell-depleted T cells, or PBMCs.

Germline loops: CDR1 KGHDR, CDR2 SFDVKD. With 4 bases removed from V and 10 bases from J, the gap between germline ends came to 13 bases. The CDR3 runs 13 residues. Methods used by the authors: How many nucleated cells were present was estimated from reference gene primer amplification. Using immunoSEQ multiplex PCR, the repertoire was profiled, and TCRdb retains in-frame clones only, with some absent. The V and J calls and clone size are taken from that table; D and trimming were inferred from the DNA. The sample shows about 100,000 clones, about 83% of them seen only once. V is TRBV24-1 and J is TRBJ2-1; D might be TRBD1 (6 bases). The TCR comes from a human donor in a cohort sampled during active COVID-19. Sequencing was carried out using peripheral blood. This chain's CDR3 is CATSETGFQEQFF. CDR3 bases: TGTGCCACCAGTGAGACAGGATTCCAAGAGCAGTTCTTC.